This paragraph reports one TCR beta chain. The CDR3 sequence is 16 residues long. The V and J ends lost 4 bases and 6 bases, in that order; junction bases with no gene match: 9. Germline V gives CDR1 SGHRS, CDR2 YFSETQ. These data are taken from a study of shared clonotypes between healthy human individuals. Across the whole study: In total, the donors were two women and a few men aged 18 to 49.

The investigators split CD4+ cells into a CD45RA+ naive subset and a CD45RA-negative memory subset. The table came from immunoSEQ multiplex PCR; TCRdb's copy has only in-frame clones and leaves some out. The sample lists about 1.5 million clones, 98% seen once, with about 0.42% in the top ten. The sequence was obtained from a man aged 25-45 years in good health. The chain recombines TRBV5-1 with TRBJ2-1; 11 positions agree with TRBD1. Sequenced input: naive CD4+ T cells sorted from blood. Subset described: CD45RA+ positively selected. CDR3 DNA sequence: TGCGCCAGCAGCGCGATTCCCGGGACAGGGGGCAATGAGCAGTTCTTC. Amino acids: CASSAIPGTGGNEQFF.